Below are 13 T cell receptor beta chains sequenced from a single sample in a study of blood T cell repertoires in COVID-19. The repertoire was sequenced with immunoSEQ multiplex PCR; TCRdb's copy has only in-frame clones and lacks some. The sample carries 300,000 to 400,000 clones, 80% to 90% recorded once. The sample taken for sequencing was PBMCs or T cells enriched from blood (not recorded which). The origin of the receptors is a man in his late teens or twenties who had recovered from COVID-19.

The J gene is TRBJ1-3, the V gene TRBV4-1; tentative D call: TRBD1 (5 bases). The CDR3 has 12 residues. Trimming shortened V by 3 bases and J by 7 bases, and 7 bases separated the two germline ends. Per germline, CDR1 MGHRA and CDR2 YSYEKL. The CDR3 sequence: CASSQGGNTIYF. The CDR3 DNA sequence: TGCGCCAGCAGCCAGGGGGGGAACACCATATATTTT.

The V call is TRBV9, the J call TRBJ2-7; 8 bases line up with TRBD2. The CDR3 spans 15 residues. Unmatched junction bases numbered 12, after V lost 4 bases and J lost 6 bases. The germline V gene has CDR1 SGDLS and CDR2 YYNGEE. Written as DNA, the CDR3 is TGTGCCAGCAGCCCACAACGGGGGGGACTAGGCGAGCAGTACTTC. Protein: CASSPQRGGLGEQYF.

The chain employs TRBV9 and TRBJ1-5; 9 bases map to TRBD1. With V trimmed by 4 bases and J by 1 base, 9 bases remained unmatched. Looked up from germline, CDR1 is SGDLS and CDR2 is YYNGEE. There are 17 residues in the CDR3. CDR3 amino acids: CASSPGTGKGSNQPQHF. For the CDR3, the DNA is TGTGCCAGCAGCCCGGGGACAGGGAAAGGGAGCAATCAGCCCCAGCATTTT.

The rearrangement uses TRBV28 and TRBJ1-6, with TRBD1 as a possible D gene (5 bases). CDR3 length equals 12 residues. Germline V CDR1 and CDR2: MDHEN, SYDVKM. Trimming took 5 bases from V and 14 from J, leaving 13 bases between them. CDR3 region: CASSQTANALHF. The CDR3 bases are TGTGCCAGCAGTCAGACAGCGAATGCCCTCCACTTT.

This clone was seen only a few times. The chain recombines TRBV27 with TRBJ2-1, with 9 bases lining up with TRBD2. Germline CDR1 is MNHEY and CDR2 is SMNVEV (reference sequence). This CDR3 is 18 amino acids long. V gave up 2 bases and J gave up 0 bases; unmatched junction bases: 8. CDR3 region: CASSLHRTSVGSYNEQFF. The CDR3 DNA follows: TGTGCCAGCAGTTTACACCGGACTAGCGTCGGCTCCTACAATGAGCAGTTCTTC.

This chain joins TRBV29-1 and TRBJ1-1, with D possibly matching TRBD1 (6 bases). The CDR3 extends over 13 amino acids. In germline, CDR1 is SQVTM, CDR2 ANQGSEA. Trimming shortened V by 5 bases and J by 1 base, and 11 bases separated the two germline ends. Here the CDR3 DNA reads TGCAGCGTTCTCACGACAGGGAACACTGAAGCTTTCTTT. Its protein product is CSVLTTGNTEAFF.

The CDR3: CASSIHRGETQYF. In nucleotides, the CDR3 is TGTGCCAGTAGTATCCACAGGGGCGAGACCCAGTACTTC. The chain employs TRBV19 and TRBJ2-5; the match to TRBD1 covers 7 bases. CDR3 length equals 13 residues. CDR1 and CDR2 (germline): LNHDA, SQIVND (reference sequence). Trimming took 3 bases from V and 5 from J; bases not matched to a gene: 3.

This chain joins TRBV6-5 and TRBJ1-3; D is uncertain. CDR3 length equals 15 residues. V was clipped by 0 bases and J by 2 bases, with 8 bases between them. Germline V gene sequence: CDR1 MNHEY, CDR2 SVGAGI. The CDR3 sequence: CASSYSGGPGNTIYF. DNA of the CDR3: TGTGCCAGCAGTTACTCAGGAGGGCCTGGAAACACCATATATTTT.

The chain couples TRBV11-3 to TRBJ2-2, with a weak D call TRBD2 (5 bases). Germline V gene sequence: CDR1 SGHNT, CDR2 YENEEA. The germline V and J ends were trimmed by 8 bases and 0 bases, with 16 bases remaining between them. There are 16 residues in the CDR3. The DNA of the CDR3 is TGTGCCAGCCAGGTATCGGGGTTGTCGAACACCGGGGAGCTGTTTTTT. Translated: CASQVSGLSNTGELFF.

The table lists this clone with a count of one. This chain uses TRBV7-2 with TRBJ1-1; D is uncertain. The V gene lost 7 bases and the J gene lost 3 bases, with 15 bases spanning the gap. CDR1 is SGHTA, CDR2 FQGNSA, per germline. This CDR3 is built from 14 residues. CDR3 amino acids: CASTTLAGDTEAFF. As DNA, the CDR3 is TGTGCCAGCACTACCCTGGCCGGGGACACTGAAGCTTTCTTT. Filled out from reference TRBV7-2 and TRBJ1-1, the complete variable domain reads GAGVSQSPSNKVTEKGKDVELRCDPISGHTALYWYRQSLGQGLEFLIYFQGNSAPDKSGLPSDRFSAERTGGSVSTLTIQRTQQEDSAVYLCASTTLAGDTEAFFGQGTRLTVV.

The rearrangement joins TRBV14 to TRBJ2-1; D is possibly TRBD2 (6 bases). V gave up 5 bases and J gave up 2 bases, with 16 bases separating them. The CDR3 is 16 amino acids. Germline V lookup: CDR1 SGHDN, CDR2 FVKESK. CDR3 coding DNA: TGTGCCAGCAGCGAACGACGGGGGTCTCCCTACAATGAGCAGTTCTTC. This translates into CASSERRGSPYNEQFF.

The chain couples TRBV7-8 to TRBJ1-1; a weak D match, TRBD1 (5 bases). In germline, CDR1 is SGHVS, CDR2 FQNEAQ. V lost 1 base and J 1 base, leaving 10 bases between the germline ends. This CDR3 comprises 15 residues. The CDR3 reads CASSLGGQGNTEAFF. The CDR3 DNA reads TGTGCCAGCAGCTTAGGTGGGCAGGGGAACACTGAAGCTTTCTTT.

A remark on this clone: The sample contains more than one DNA sequence encoding this CDR3. The chain couples TRBV4-3 to TRBJ2-7; 11 bases match TRBD2. The CDR3 contains 16 residues. The germline CDR1 and CDR2 sequences are LGHNA and YSLEER. The J segment lost 4 bases and the V segment lost 0 bases, leaving 5 bases of the junction unmatched. The CDR3 DNA is TGCGCCAGCAGCCAAGACCCCGGGACTAGCGGATACGAGCAGTACTTC. Translating it yields CASSQDPGTSGYEQYF.